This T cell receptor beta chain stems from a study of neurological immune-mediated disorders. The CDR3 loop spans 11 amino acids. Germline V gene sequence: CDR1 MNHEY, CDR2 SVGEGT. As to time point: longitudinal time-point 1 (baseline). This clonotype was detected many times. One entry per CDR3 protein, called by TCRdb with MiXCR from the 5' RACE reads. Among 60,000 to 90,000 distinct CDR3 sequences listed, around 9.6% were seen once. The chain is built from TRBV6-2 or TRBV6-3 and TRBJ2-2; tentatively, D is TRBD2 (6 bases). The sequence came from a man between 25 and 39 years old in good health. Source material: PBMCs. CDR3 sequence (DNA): TGTGCTAGCGGCTACACCGGGGAGCTGTTTTTT. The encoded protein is CASGYTGELFF.